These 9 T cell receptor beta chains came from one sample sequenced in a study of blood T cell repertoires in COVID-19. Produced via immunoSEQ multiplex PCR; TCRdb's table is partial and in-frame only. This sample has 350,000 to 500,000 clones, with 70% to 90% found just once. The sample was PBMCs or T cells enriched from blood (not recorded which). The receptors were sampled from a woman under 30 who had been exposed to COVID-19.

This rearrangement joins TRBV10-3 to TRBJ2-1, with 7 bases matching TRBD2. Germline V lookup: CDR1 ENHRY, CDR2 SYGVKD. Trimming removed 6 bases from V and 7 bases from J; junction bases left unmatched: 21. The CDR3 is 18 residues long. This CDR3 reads CAISEAVGTSGEGNEQFF. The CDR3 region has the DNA TGTGCCATCAGCGAAGCTGTGGGTACCAGCGGGGAGGGGAATGAGCAGTTCTTC.

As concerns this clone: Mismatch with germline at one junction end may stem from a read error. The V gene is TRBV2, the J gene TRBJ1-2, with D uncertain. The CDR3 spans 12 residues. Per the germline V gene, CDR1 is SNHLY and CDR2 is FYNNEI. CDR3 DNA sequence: TGTGCCAGCAGCGAAGGAGCTTATGGCTACACCTTC. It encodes CASSEGAYGYTF. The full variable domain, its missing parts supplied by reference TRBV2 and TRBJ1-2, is EPEVTQTPSHQVTQMGQEVILRCVPISNHLYFYWYRQILGQKVEFLVSFYNNEISEKSEIFDDQFSVERPDGSNFTLKIRSTKLEDSAMYFCASSEGAYGYTFGSGTRLTVV.

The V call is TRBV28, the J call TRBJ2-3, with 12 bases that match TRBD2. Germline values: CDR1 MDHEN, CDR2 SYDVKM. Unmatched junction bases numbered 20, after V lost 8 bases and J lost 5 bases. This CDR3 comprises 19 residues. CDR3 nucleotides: TGTGCCAGCCGAACACGGCGATGGACTAGCGGGAAGCCCCAAGATACGCAGTATTTT. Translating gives CASRTRRWTSGKPQDTQYF. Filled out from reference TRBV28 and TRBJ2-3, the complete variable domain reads DVKVTQSSRYLVKRTGEKVFLECVQDMDHENMFWYRQDPGLGLRLIYFSYDVKMKEKGDIPEGYSVSREKKERFSLILESASTNQTSMYLCASRTRRWTSGKPQDTQYFGPGTRLTVL.

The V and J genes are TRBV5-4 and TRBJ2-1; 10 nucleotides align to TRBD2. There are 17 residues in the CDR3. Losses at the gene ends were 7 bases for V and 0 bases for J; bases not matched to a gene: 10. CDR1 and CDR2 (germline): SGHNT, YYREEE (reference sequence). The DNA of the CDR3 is TGTGCCAGCCGGTCTTCGGCTAGCGGGAGCTCCTACAATGAGCAGTTCTTC. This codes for CASRSSASGSSYNEQFF.

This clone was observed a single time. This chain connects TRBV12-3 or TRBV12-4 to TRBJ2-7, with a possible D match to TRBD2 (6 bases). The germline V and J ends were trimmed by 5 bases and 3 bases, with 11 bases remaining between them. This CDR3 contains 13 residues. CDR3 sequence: CASSLAGIYEQYF. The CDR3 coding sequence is TGTGCCAGCAGTCTGGCGGGGATCTACGAGCAGTACTTC.

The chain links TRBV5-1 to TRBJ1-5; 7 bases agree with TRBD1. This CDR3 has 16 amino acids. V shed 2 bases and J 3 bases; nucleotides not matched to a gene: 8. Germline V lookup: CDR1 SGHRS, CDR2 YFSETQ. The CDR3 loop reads CASSLGQEGDNQPQHF. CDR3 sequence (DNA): TGCGCCAGCAGCTTAGGACAGGAGGGGGACAATCAGCCCCAGCATTTT.

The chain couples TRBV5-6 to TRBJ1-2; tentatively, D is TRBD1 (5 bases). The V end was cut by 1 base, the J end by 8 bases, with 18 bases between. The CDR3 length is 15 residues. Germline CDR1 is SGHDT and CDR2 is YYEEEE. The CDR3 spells CASSLSGPRARGYTF. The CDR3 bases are TGTGCCAGCAGCTTGTCAGGACCCAGGGCCAGGGGCTACACCTTC.

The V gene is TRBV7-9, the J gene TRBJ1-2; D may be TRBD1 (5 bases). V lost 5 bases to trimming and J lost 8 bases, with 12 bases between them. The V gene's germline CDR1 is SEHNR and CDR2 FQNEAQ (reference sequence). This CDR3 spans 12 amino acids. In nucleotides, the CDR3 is TGTGCCAGCAGCGAACGACAGCACGGCTACACCTTC. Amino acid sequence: CASSERQHGYTF.

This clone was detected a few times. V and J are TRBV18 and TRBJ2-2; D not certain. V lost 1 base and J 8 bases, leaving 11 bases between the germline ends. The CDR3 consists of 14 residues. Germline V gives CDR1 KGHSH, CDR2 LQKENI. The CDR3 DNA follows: TGTGCCAGCTCACCACTGAAGCCGTCTGGGGAGCTGTTTTTT. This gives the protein CASSPLKPSGELFF.